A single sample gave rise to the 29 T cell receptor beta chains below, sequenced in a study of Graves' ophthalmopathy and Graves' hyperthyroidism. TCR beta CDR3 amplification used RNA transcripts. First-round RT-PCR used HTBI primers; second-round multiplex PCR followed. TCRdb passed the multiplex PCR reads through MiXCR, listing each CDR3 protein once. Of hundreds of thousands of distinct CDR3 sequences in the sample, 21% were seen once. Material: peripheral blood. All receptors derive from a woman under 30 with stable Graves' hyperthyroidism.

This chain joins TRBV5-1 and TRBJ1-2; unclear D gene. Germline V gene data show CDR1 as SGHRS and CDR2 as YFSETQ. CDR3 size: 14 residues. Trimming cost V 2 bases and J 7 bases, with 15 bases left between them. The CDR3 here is CASSFGLSSPGYTF. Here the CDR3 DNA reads TGCGCCAGCAGCTTCGGCCTGTCGAGTCCTGGCTACACCTTC.

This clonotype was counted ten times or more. The CDR3 DNA sequence: TGTGCCAGCAGGGCAAGGGTATACAACGAGCAGTACTTC. Translating gives CASRARVYNEQYF. The V gene is TRBV6-5, the J gene TRBJ2-7; D remains unclear. This CDR3 is built from 13 residues. CDR1 and CDR2 from the germline V gene are MNHEY and SVGAGI. Trimming removed 6 bases from V and 5 bases from J, with 14 bases in between.

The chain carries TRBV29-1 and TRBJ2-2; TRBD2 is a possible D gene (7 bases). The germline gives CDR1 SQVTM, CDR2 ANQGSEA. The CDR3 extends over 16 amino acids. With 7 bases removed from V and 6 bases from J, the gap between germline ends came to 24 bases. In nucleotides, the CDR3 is TGCAGCGCTGTGGGGCCGGGGGGCGAAGCGTCCGGGGAGCTGTTTTTT. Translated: CSAVGPGGEASGELFF.

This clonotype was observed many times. CDR3 residues: CASSFRDAGYEQYF. CDR3 DNA sequence: TGTGCCAGCAGCTTCCGGGACGCCGGCTACGAGCAGTACTTC. The J gene is TRBJ2-7, the V gene TRBV9, with D perhaps matching TRBD1 or TRBD2 (5 bases each). CDR3 size: 14 residues. Germline V gives CDR1 SGDLS, CDR2 YYNGEE. Trimming removed 4 bases at V and 3 bases at J, with 14 bases between.

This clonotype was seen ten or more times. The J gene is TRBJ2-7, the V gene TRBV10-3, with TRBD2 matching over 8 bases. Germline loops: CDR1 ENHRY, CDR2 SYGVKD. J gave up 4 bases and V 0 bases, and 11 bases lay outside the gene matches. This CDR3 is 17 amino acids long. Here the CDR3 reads CAISESNVQREWYEQYF. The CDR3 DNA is TGTGCCATCAGTGAGTCGAACGTCCAGCGGGAGTGGTACGAGCAGTACTTC.

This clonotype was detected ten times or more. In DNA form, the CDR3 reads TGTGCCAGCAGACCCTATAAGGGTATGAGACAGTACTTC. This sequence encodes CASRPYKGMRQYF. The genes are TRBV28 and TRBJ2-7; D remains ambiguous. CDR3 length equals 13 residues. CDR1 is MDHEN and CDR2 is SYDVKM in the germline V gene. Deletions cut 6 bases from V and 10 bases from J, with 19 bases between.

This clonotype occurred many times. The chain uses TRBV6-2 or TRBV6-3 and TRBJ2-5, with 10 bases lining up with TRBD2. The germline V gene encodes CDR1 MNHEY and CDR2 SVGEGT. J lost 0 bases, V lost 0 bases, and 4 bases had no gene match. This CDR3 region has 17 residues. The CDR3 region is CASSYSKLAGYQETQYF. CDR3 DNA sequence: TGTGCCAGCAGTTACTCGAAACTAGCGGGATACCAAGAGACCCAGTACTTC.

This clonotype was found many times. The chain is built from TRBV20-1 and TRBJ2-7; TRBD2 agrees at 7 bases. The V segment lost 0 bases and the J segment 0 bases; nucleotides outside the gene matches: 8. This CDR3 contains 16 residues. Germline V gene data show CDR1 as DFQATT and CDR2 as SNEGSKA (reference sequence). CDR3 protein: CSARDVGASGSYEQYF. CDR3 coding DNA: TGCAGTGCTAGAGATGTCGGGGCTAGCGGCTCCTACGAGCAGTACTTC.

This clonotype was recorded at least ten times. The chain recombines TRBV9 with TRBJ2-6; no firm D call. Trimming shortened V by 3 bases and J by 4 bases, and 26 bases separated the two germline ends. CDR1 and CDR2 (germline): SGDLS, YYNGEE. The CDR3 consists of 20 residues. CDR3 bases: TGTGCCAGCAGCGCACGATCCCGGTTGACCCCGCTCGGGGGGGCCAACGTCCTGACTTTC. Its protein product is CASSARSRLTPLGGANVLTF.

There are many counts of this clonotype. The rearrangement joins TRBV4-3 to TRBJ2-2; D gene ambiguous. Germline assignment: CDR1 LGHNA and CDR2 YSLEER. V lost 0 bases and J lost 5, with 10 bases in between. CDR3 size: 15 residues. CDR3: CASSQDTVETGELFF. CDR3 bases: TGCGCCAGCAGCCAAGATACGGTGGAAACCGGGGAGCTGTTTTTT.

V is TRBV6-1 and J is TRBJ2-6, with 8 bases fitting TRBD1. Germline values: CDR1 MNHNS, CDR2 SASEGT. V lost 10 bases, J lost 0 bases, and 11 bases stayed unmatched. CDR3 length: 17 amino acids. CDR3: CATSSGGSNSGANVLTF. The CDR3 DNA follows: TGTGCCACATCATCAGGGGGCAGTAACTCTGGGGCCAACGTCCTGACTTTC.

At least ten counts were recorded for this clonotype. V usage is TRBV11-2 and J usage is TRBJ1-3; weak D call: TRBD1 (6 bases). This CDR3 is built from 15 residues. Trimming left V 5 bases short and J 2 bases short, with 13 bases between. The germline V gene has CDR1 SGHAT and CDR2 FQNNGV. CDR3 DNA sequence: TGTGCCAGCAGCCCCCGGGACAAGGCTGGAAACACCATATATTTT. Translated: CASSPRDKAGNTIYF.

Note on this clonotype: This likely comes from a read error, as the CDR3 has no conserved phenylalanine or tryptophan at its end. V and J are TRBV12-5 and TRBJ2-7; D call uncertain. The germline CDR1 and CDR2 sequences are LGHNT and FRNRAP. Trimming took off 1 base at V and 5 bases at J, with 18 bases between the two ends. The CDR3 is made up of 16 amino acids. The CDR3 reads CASGLDPFVGKHEQYY. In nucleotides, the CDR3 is TGTGCTAGTGGTTTGGACCCCTTCGTGGGGAAACACGAGCAGTACTAC.

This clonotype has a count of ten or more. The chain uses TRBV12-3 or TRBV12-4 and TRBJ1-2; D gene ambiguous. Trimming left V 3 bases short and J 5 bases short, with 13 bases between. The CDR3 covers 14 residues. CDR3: CASSLGRSGYGYTF. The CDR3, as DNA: TGTGCCAGCAGTTTGGGGAGGTCGGGGTATGGCTACACCTTC.

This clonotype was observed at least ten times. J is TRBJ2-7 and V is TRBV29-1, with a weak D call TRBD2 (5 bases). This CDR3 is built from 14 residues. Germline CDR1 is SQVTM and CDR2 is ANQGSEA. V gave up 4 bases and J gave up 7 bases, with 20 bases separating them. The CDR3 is CSVVWLTGIGEQYF. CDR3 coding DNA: TGCAGCGTTGTCTGGCTGACGGGGATTGGGGAGCAGTACTTC.

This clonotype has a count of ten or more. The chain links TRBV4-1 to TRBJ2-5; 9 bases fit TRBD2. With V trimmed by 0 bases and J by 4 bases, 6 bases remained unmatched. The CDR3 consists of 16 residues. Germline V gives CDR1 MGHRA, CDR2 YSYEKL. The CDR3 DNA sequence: TGCGCCAGCAGCCAAGATCCCTCGACTAGCGGAGAGACCCAGTACTTC. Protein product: CASSQDPSTSGETQYF.

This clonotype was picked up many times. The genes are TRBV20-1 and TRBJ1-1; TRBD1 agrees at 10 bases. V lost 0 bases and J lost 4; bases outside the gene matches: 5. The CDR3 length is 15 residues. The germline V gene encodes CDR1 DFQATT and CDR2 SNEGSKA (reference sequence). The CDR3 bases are TGCAGTGCTAGAGATGGGGACAGGGGCGGCACTGAAGCTTTCTTT. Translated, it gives CSARDGDRGGTEAFF.

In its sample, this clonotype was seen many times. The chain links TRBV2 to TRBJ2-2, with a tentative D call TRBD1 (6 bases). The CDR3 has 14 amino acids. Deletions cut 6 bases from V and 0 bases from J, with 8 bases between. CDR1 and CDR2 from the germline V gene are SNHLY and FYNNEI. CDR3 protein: CASSTGPNTGELFF. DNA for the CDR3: TGTGCCAGCAGCACAGGGCCGAACACCGGGGAGCTGTTTTTT.

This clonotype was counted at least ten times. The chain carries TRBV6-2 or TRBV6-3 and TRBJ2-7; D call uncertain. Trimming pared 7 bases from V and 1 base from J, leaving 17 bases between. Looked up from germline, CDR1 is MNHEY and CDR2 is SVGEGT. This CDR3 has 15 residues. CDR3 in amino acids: CASNRHEDWSYEQYF. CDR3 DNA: TGTGCCAGCAACCGACACGAGGATTGGTCCTACGAGCAGTACTTC.

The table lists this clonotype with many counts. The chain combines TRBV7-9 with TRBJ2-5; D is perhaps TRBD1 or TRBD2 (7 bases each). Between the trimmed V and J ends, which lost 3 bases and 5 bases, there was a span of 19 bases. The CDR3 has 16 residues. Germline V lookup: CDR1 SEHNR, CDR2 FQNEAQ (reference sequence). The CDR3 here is CASSLSGGAPGETQYF. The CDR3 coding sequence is TGTGCCAGCAGCTTGTCAGGGGGGGCCCCAGGGGAGACCCAGTACTTC.

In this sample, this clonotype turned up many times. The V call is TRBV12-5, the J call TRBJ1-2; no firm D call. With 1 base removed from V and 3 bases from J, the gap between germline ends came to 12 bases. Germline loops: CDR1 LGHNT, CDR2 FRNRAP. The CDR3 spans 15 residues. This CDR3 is CASGLARPLYYGYTF. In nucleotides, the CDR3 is TGTGCTAGTGGTTTGGCCCGTCCACTTTACTATGGCTACACCTTC.

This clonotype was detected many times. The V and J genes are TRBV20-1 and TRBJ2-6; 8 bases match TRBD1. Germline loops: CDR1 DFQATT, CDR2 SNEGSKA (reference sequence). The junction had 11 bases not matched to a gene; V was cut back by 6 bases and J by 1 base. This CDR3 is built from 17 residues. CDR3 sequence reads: CSAPGGRGRSGANVLTF. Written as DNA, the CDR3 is TGCAGTGCCCCGGGCGGCAGGGGGCGGTCTGGGGCCAACGTCCTGACTTTC.

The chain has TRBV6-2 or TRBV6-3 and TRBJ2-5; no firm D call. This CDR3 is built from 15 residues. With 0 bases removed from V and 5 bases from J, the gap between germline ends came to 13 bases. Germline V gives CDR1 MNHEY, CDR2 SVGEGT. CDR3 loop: CASSYSRLEMETQYF. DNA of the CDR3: TGTGCCAGCAGTTACTCTCGGCTAGAGATGGAGACCCAGTACTTC.

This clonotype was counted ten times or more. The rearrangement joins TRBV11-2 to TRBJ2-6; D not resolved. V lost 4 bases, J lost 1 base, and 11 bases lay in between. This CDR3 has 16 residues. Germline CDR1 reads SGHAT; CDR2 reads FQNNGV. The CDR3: CASSSNRFSGANVLTF. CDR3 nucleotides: TGTGCCAGCAGCTCGAACAGATTTTCTGGGGCCAACGTCCTGACTTTC.

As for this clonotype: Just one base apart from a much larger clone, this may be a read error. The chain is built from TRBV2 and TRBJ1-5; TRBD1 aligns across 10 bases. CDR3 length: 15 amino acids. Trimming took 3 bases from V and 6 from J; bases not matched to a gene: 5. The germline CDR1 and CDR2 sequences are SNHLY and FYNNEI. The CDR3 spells CASSEGTGAGQPQHF. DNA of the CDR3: TGTGCCAGCAGTGAGGGGACAGGGGCGGGTCAGCCCCAGCATTTT.

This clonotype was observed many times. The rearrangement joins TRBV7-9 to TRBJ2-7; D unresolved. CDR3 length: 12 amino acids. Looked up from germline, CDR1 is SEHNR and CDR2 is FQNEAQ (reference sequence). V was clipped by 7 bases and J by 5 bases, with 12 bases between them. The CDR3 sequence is CASTSYIHEQYF. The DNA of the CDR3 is TGTGCCAGCACCTCTTACATCCACGAGCAGTACTTC.

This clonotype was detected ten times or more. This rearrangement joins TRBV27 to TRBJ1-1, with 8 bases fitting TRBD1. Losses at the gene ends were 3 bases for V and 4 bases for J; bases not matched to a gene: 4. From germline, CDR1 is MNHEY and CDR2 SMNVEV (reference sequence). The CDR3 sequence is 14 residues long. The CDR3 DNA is TGTGCCAGCAGTTTGAACAGGGGGGTCACTGAAGCTTTCTTT. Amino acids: CASSLNRGVTEAFF.

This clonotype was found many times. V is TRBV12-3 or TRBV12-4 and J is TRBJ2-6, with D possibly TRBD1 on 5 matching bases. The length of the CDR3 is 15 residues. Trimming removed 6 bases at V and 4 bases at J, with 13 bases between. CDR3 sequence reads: CASSQAGNGANVLTF. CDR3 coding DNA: TGTGCCAGCAGCCAGGCAGGGAACGGGGCCAACGTCCTGACTTTC.

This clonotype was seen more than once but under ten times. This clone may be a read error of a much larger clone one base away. CDR3 coding DNA: TGTGCCGGCAGCCTAACTGGGACAGCGGGCGAGCAGTACTTC. Its protein is CAGSLTGTAGEQYF. V and J are TRBV4-2 and TRBJ2-7, with a possible D match to TRBD1 (7 bases). In germline, CDR1 is LGHNA, CDR2 YNFKEQ. CDR3 size: 14 residues.